This entry concerns a single TCR beta chain. The source of the sample is a study of blood T cell repertoires in COVID-19. Generated by immunoSEQ multiplex PCR, the TCRdb table keeps only in-frame clones and is missing some. This sample yields just over 300,000 clones, of which around 92% are seen a single time; 1.8% belongs to the top ten. The material sequenced was peripheral blood. The source of this sequence is a woman aged 25 to 39 with COVID-19, enrolled during active disease.

The CDR3 spells CASSDISPTLLYEQYF. The CDR3 bases are TGCGCCAGCAGTGACATCTCCCCAACTCTACTTTACGAGCAGTACTTC. This chain links TRBV10-1 with TRBJ2-7; D is ambiguous. This CDR3 is 16 amino acids long. Germline values: CDR1 WNHNN, CDR2 SYGVQD (reference sequence). Trimming shortened V by 3 bases and J by 4 bases, and 19 bases separated the two germline ends.